This TCR beta chain is drawn from a study of human T cells and chemical hapten exposure (dated by TCRdb to 2020 to 2022). At the level of the whole study: For sensitization, 2% DPC in acetone was applied to a 2 cm by 2 cm area of upper inner arm skin. Throughout the study period of around 25 weeks, patients also received therapeutic DPC doses to the scalp every week. Patch testing on the upper back used Finn chambers containing 0.01% DPC, with scoring done after 6 days according to International Contact Dermatitis Research Group standards. Most of the patients in the cohort were female, and the cohort covered alopecia areata with under or over 50% scalp involvement, alopecia totalis and alopecia universalis. Libraries were pooled for sequencing, and per-sample TCR yields varied mainly because of small differences in library volumes within the pool. In alopecia patients, the study followed how the peripheral blood TCR repertoire changed in vivo over primary and secondary sensitization to diphenylcyclopropenone (DPC), a hapten. Blood was sampled from patients pre-sensitization (week 0) and at 2, 6 and about 24 weeks after DPC sensitization. Under 30 alopecia patients gave blood for TCR sequencing at one to four time points (pre-sensitization, 2, 6 and 24 weeks). The study at large found these results: DPC sensitization did not change how many TCRs were above 1 in 1000 frequency, and no evidence was found of alterations in global repertoire structure. After repeated subsampling, the strength of the expansion versus patch-test correlation and the threshold at which it became significant changed. Patch test score was positively correlated with the number of PT1 expanded TCRs, with significance at thresholds 8, 16 and 32 but not at 4. Because every patient had alopecia, a presumed autoimmune disease, the patients' immune response might differ from that of healthy individuals. Compared with pre-sensitization or healthy control sets, expanded TCRs formed significantly more large CDR3 similarity clusters, which is consistent with antigen-driven responses.

The time point label, as the study defines it: pre-sensitization, week 0. The treatment or condition label corresponds to: therapeutic diphenylcyclopropenone sensitization with weekly scalp DPC. At each patch-test visit, blood was drawn before the patch test was applied. To be eligible, patients had to be aged 18 to 70, diagnosed with alopecia and judged suitable for DPC therapy, while pregnant patients were excluded. Total RNA was extracted from unfractionated whole blood collected in Tempus Blood RNA tubes. CDR1 and CDR2 (LGHNA, YSLEER) derive from the germline V gene. Relative to germline, V is 2 bases shorter and J is 6 bases shorter, with 8 bases between their ends. The CDR3 contains 13 residues, cysteine and phenylalanine counted. Only CDR3 DNA is held: 39 bases, read in frame from base 1. The receptor library was made with RACE. The sequencer was a NextSeq 500. During library preparation, unique molecular identifiers were attached to individual cDNA molecules so that TCRs could be counted quantitatively and reproducibly. Each blood RNA sample was used to sequence both TCR alpha and TCR beta chains. Concerning the study's data processing: Samples had a median of roughly 99,000 TCRs, with a range from 23,224 to 690,600. V, J and CDR3 annotation of the TCR reads was performed with the Decombinator software suite. Every sample was subsampled to the same number of TCRs (28,000) for the PS versus PT1 abundance plots. Expanded TCRs were defined as absent before sensitization and observed at least eight times at the 2-week time point. The raw public reads went through TCRdb reprocessing: fastp at Q25, MiXCR clone calling, in-frame beta chains kept. CDR3 protein duplicates are merged, each entry listing the most common genes and DNA. The authors' filters were not applied to this entry. This sample holds roughly 380,000 distinct CDR3 sequences; 4.5% to 5.5% were observed only once. The ten top clones hold just over 2.5% of the sample.

This clonotype came up many times. Its antigen specificity is not known. Nothing much larger sits one base from this clone, and base qualities are not available. This clonotype originated in a woman aged 50 to 60 with alopecia areata. Some clones in this sample may be carry-over from other donors' samples. This receptor chain uses TRBV4-3 and TRBJ2-1; a tentative D call is TRBD2 (6 bases match). Sequenced material: whole blood, taken in connection with sensitization to the hapten diphenylcyclopropenone (DPC). The nucleotides are TGCGCCAGCAGCCAATGGCGGGGCAATGAGCAGTTCTTC. Its coded protein is CASSQWRGNEQFF.